This T cell receptor beta chain is from a study of CD4 T cells in relation to SARS-CoV-2 and coronaviruses. Overall study context: TCR beta CDR3s were sequenced after approximately ten-day antigen culture of PBMCs. The negative reference was HIV-1 Nef peptide pool or peptide-free culture.

Remarks on this clone: Its matching antigen is unknown.

Clones were read by immunoSEQ multiplex PCR, and TCRdb kept only the in-frame ones, dropping some. The data hold about 27,000 clones, with 75% to 85% observed a single time. Per the germline V gene, CDR1 is LGHNA and CDR2 is YSLEER. The CDR3 is 20 residues long. Germline trimming cut 1 base from V and 1 base from J; bases unmatched to any gene: 18. The unexposed donors gave CD4+ T cells in about 2011-2018, prior to COVID-19. The cells were cultured for roughly 11 days before CD4+ T cells were isolated. Unexposed-donor CD4+ T cells were probed with SARS-CoV-2 S/N and four cold-coronavirus spikes, cells permitting. Study-wide results and limits: Each donor contributed either pre-pandemic or post-infection samples, not both.

The receptor was isolated from a human donor in good health. This sequence joins TRBV4-3 and TRBJ1-1; TRBD1 agrees at 7 bases. Sequenced: CD4+ T cells from PBMCs, cultured in vitro. CDR3 sequence reads: CASSQGIGGEAGRGNTEAFF. As DNA, the CDR3 is TGCGCCAGCAGCCAAGGTATAGGGGGCGAGGCGGGTCGAGGGAACACTGAAGCTTTCTTT.